The rows below give T cell receptor beta chains drawn from one sample of a study of molecular identifiers for immune sequencing clone quantification. TCRdb re-called the PCR reads through MiXCR, storing one row per CDR3 protein. Found here are hundreds of thousands of distinct CDR3 sequences, over 25% of them singletons; the top ten hold approximately 0.75%. Sequenced input: naive CD8+ T cells from blood, with Jurkat cell RNA spiked in. These receptors originate from a human donor in good health. Some libraries in this study had Jurkat cell RNA spiked in. Each CDR3 is given with its conserved first and last residue. D genes are given only for firm matches. For some rows the clone size is stated as once, few or many, or as a class when expanded; others skip it.

few	-	TRBV27	TRBJ2-1	CASTTIYNEQFF	TGTGCCAGCACAACCATTTACAATGAGCAGTTCTTC
-	-	TRBV19	TRBJ1-1	CASSFHPRGPGYLEAFF	TGTGCCAGTAGCTTTCACCCACGGGGCCCTGGGTACCTTGAAGCTTTCTTT
few	TRBD2	TRBV27	TRBJ2-3	CASRQIFSGGADTQYF	TGTGCCAGCAGGCAAATCTTTAGCGGGGGGGCAGATACGCAGTATTTT
few	TRBD2	TRBV11-2	TRBJ2-7	CASSFGLAGGNNEQYF	TGTGCCAGCAGCTTCGGACTAGCGGGGGGTAATAACGAGCAGTACTTC
few	-	TRBV2	TRBJ1-2	CASMGMTAYGYTF	TGTGCCAGCATGGGAATGACAGCGTATGGCTACACCTTC
-	TRBD2	TRBV4-3	TRBJ2-1	CASSQVLSGKRYNEQFF	TGCGCCAGCAGCCAAGTACTTAGCGGGAAGCGGTACAATGAGCAGTTCTTT
few	-	TRBV5-6	TRBJ2-5	CASSLTDNQETQYF	TGTGCCAGCAGCCTCACGGACAACCAAGAGACCCAGTACTTC
many	-	TRBV6-6	TRBJ2-7	CASSYSVYEQYF	TGTGCCAGCAGTTACAGCGTGTACGAGCAGTACTTC
many	-	TRBV6-5	TRBJ2-5	CASSLLREQETQYF	TGTGCCAGCAGTCTACTAAGGGAACAAGAGACCCAGTACTTC
-	TRBD1	TRBV2	TRBJ1-4	CASSASTGTGRNEKLFF	TGTGCCAGCAGTGCCTCCACTGGGACAGGGCGAAATGAAAAACTGTTTTTT
-	TRBD1	TRBV19	TRBJ2-7	CASSMGLGTALEQYF	TGTGCCAGTAGTATGGGCCTGGGGACAGCCCTAGAGCAGTACTTC
many	TRBD1	TRBV28	TRBJ2-7	CASSFRTGKSYEQYF	TGTGCCAGCAGTTTCAGGACAGGAAAGTCCTACGAGCAGTACTTC
many	TRBD2	TRBV5-4	TRBJ2-7	CASSLARGAYEQYF	TGTGCCAGCAGCTTGGCCCGGGGGGCCTACGAGCAGTACTTC
many	-	TRBV7-9	TRBJ1-5	CASSLSDSNQPQHF	TGTGCCAGCAGCTTATCAGATAGCAATCAGCCCCAGCATTTT
-	-	TRBV7-9	TRBJ1-2	CASSSTLAGHYYGYTF	TGTGCCAGCAGCTCAACTCTGGCGGGACACTACTATGGCTACACCTTC
many	-	TRBV4-1	TRBJ1-5	CASSQDWAENQPQHF	TGCGCCAGCAGCCAAGATTGGGCAGAAAATCAGCCCCAGCATTTT
many	TRBD2	TRBV28	TRBJ2-3	CASYGGERERTDTQYF	TGTGCCAGCTACGGCGGGGAGCGGGAGCGTACAGATACGCAGTATTTT